This paragraph covers one T cell receptor (beta chain) sequence. What it recognizes is unknown. This record comes from a study of cytomegalovirus exposure and HLA in healthy donors. Study-level points and caveats: On later analysis, the bulk of CMV-associated TCR beta chains appeared to be HLA-restricted. Earlier analysis found most TCR beta V segments productive about 87% or about 30% of the time.

A multiplex PCR was run with 60 Vbeta primers and 13 Jbeta primers. Sequencing used immunoSEQ multiplex PCR; TCRdb keeps in-frame clones, though not all of them. Altogether about 160,000 clones are present, around 79% being singletons, with the ten largest covering approximately 0.89%. V dropped 3 bases and J dropped 6; count of bases not matched to a gene: 6. Germline CDR1 reads SGHVS; CDR2 reads FNYEAQ. The CDR3 runs 16 residues. The V gene is TRBV7-6, the J gene TRBJ2-2; TRBD1 matches at 11 bases. Sequencing was done on a sample of PBMCs. The sequence was collected from a woman aged 50 to 65 in good health and CMV-seropositive. The CDR3 here is CASSLYGQGAPGELFF. The CDR3 DNA is TGTGCCAGCAGCTTGTACGGACAGGGGGCCCCCGGGGAGCTGTTTTTT.